This T cell receptor beta chain was sequenced in a study of cytomegalovirus exposure and HLA in healthy donors. Data came from immunoSEQ multiplex PCR; TCRdb stores just in-frame clones and leaves some out. There are about 330,000 clones in the sample; 70% to 90% occur only once, and 0.7% to 0.85% lies in the top ten. While the first cohort had around 700 subjects, the donors belonged to the separate validation cohort of about 120 subjects. Between the trimmed V and J ends, which lost 1 base and 3 bases, there was a span of 9 bases. The CDR3 consists of 14 residues. Germline-derived CDR1 and CDR2 are SGHDN and FVKESK.

V gene TRBV14 combines with J gene TRBJ1-1, with D hard to call. Material for sequencing was PBMCs. This TCR was recovered from a woman in her late teens or twenties in good health and CMV-seronegative. Here the CDR3 DNA reads TGTGCCAGCAGCCAAGTTTCCAGTTACACTGAAGCTTTCTTT. Translated, it gives CASSQVSSYTEAFF.